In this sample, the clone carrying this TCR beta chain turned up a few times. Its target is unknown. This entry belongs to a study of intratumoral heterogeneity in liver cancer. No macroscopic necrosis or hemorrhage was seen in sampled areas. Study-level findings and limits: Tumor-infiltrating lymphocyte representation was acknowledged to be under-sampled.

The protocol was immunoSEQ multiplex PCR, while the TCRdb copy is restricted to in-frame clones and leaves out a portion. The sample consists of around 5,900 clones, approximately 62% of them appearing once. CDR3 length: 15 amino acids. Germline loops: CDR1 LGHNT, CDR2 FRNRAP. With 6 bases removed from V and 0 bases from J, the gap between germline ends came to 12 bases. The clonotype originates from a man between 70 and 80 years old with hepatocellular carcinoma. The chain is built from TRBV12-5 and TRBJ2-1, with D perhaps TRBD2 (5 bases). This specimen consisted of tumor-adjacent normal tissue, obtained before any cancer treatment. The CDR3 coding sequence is TGTGCTAGTGGAGTAGCGCACCACTCCTACAATGAGCAGTTCTTC. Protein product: CASGVAHHSYNEQFF. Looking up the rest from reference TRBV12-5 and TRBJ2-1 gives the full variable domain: DARVTQTPRHKVTEMGQEVTMRCQPILGHNTVFWYRQTMMQGLELLAYFRNRAPLDDSGMPKDRFSAEMPDATLATLKIQPSEPRDSAVYFCASGVAHHSYNEQFFGPGTRLTVL.